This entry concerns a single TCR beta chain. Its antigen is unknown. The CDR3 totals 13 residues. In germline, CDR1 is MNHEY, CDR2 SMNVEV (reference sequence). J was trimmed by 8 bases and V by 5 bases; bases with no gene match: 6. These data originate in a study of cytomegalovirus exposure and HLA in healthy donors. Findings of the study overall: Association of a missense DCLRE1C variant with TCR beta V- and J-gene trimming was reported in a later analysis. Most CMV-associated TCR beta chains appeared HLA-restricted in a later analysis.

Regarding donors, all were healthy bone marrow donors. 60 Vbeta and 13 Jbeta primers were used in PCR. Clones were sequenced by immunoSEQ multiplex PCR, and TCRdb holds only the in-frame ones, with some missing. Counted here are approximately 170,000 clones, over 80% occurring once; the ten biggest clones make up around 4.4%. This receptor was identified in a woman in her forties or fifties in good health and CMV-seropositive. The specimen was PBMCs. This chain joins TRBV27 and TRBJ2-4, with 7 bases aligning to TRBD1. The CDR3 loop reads CASSKQGPDIQYF. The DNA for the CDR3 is TGTGCCAGCAGTAAACAGGGGCCGGACATTCAGTACTTC.